These T cell receptor beta chains were read from a single sample in a study of blood T cell repertoires in COVID-19. TCRdb keeps only in-frame clones here, not all; method: immunoSEQ multiplex PCR. This table holds roughly 180,000 clones, approximately 90% found once. Sample: PBMCs or T cells enriched from blood (not recorded which). These receptors were taken from a woman aged 25 to 39 who had recovered from COVID-19. Each CDR3 is given with its conserved first and last residue. A D gene is named only where the DNA matches it firmly. Not every row has a clone size; where given, it reads once, few, many or a size class.

v_call: TRBV7-2; j_call: TRBJ1-1; d_call: -; clone_size: -; cdr3_nt: TGTGCCAGCAGCTTAGCGCTTCGGGTAACTGAAGCTTTCTTT; cdr3_aa: CASSLALRVTEAFF
v_call: TRBV15; j_call: TRBJ2-7; d_call: -; clone_size: -; cdr3_nt: TGTGCCACCAGCAAGAACAGGGATTACGAGCAGTACTTC; cdr3_aa: CATSKNRDYEQYF
v_call: TRBV7-9; j_call: TRBJ1-4; d_call: -; clone_size: -; cdr3_nt: TGTGCCAGCAGCTCGGACAGCGAAAAACTGTTTTTT; cdr3_aa: CASSSDSEKLFF
v_call: TRBV10-3; j_call: TRBJ2-2; d_call: TRBD1; clone_size: -; cdr3_nt: TGTGCCATCAGTGAGTCGCCGACAGGGTTTAGTACCGGGGAGCTGTTTTTT; cdr3_aa: CAISESPTGFSTGELFF
v_call: TRBV5-1; j_call: TRBJ1-6; d_call: -; clone_size: -; cdr3_nt: TGCGCCAGCAGCGCTCCTAAAGACAGTCCCTTTAATTCACCCCTCCACTTT; cdr3_aa: CASSAPKDSPFNSPLHF
v_call: TRBV29-1; j_call: TRBJ1-1; d_call: -; clone_size: -; cdr3_nt: TGCAGCGTTGTTGGGGCAATAGACACTGAAGCTTTCTTT; cdr3_aa: CSVVGAIDTEAFF
v_call: TRBV30; j_call: TRBJ2-3; d_call: TRBD1; clone_size: -; cdr3_nt: TGTGCCTGGAGCGTCGGACAGGTCTACACAGATACGCAGTATTTT; cdr3_aa: CAWSVGQVYTDTQYF
v_call: TRBV30; j_call: TRBJ1-2; d_call: -; clone_size: -; cdr3_nt: TGTGCCTGGAGTCCAGGGTGGTCTGGCTACACCTTC; cdr3_aa: CAWSPGWSGYTF
v_call: TRBV6-5; j_call: TRBJ2-7; d_call: -; clone_size: -; cdr3_nt: TGTGCCAGCAGTCGCGGGGTGTACTCCTACGAGCAGTACTTC; cdr3_aa: CASSRGVYSYEQYF
v_call: TRBV7-8; j_call: TRBJ1-1; d_call: -; clone_size: few; cdr3_nt: TGTGCCAGCAGCTTAGCCACAGGGAACACTGAAGCTTTCTTT; cdr3_aa: CASSLATGNTEAFF
v_call: TRBV19; j_call: TRBJ2-7; d_call: -; clone_size: -; cdr3_nt: TGTGCCACCTCGAGAAATGACAGGTCAAACTACGAGCAGTACTTC; cdr3_aa: CATSRNDRSNYEQYF
v_call: TRBV6-1; j_call: TRBJ1-3; d_call: -; clone_size: -; cdr3_nt: TGTGCCGGTATGACAGATTCTGGAAACACCATATATTTT; cdr3_aa: CAGMTDSGNTIYF
v_call: TRBV5-6; j_call: TRBJ1-1; d_call: -; clone_size: -; cdr3_nt: TGTGCCAGCAGCTTGGGCAGGCTTATGAACACTGAAGCTTTCTTT; cdr3_aa: CASSLGRLMNTEAFF
v_call: TRBV7-2; j_call: TRBJ2-7; d_call: -; clone_size: once; cdr3_nt: TGTGCCAGCAGCTCTTACCTGGAGGAGCAGTACTTC; cdr3_aa: CASSSYLEEQYF
v_call: TRBV6-5; j_call: TRBJ2-2; d_call: -; clone_size: -; cdr3_nt: TGTGCCAGCAGCGACTCGTCGGGATCCGGGGAGCTGTTTTTT; cdr3_aa: CASSDSSGSGELFF
v_call: TRBV19; j_call: TRBJ1-1; d_call: -; clone_size: once; cdr3_nt: TGTGCCAGTAGTATAGATACGACAGGGAACACTGAAGCTTTCTTT; cdr3_aa: CASSIDTTGNTEAFF
v_call: TRBV11-3; j_call: TRBJ2-1; d_call: TRBD2; clone_size: -; cdr3_nt: TGTGCCAGCAGCTCAAGGGCGGGGGGGCCCTACAATGAGCAGTTCTTC; cdr3_aa: CASSSRAGGPYNEQFF
v_call: TRBV5-4; j_call: TRBJ1-3; d_call: -; clone_size: once; cdr3_nt: TGTGCCAGCAGCTCCGCCGTCAGAGGAAACACCATATATTTT; cdr3_aa: CASSSAVRGNTIYF
v_call: TRBV18; j_call: TRBJ2-2; d_call: TRBD1; clone_size: -; cdr3_nt: TGTGCCAGCTCACCGGCCGGGACAGGGGCCACCGGGGAGCTGTTTTTT; cdr3_aa: CASSPAGTGATGELFF
v_call: TRBV18; j_call: TRBJ2-7; d_call: -; clone_size: -; cdr3_nt: TGTGCCAGCTCACCAAGTGGGGCTGAACGGTACTTC; cdr3_aa: CASSPSGAERYF
v_call: TRBV5-4; j_call: TRBJ1-2; d_call: -; clone_size: -; cdr3_nt: TGTGCCAGCAGCTTGGTGGGGCAACAGTTCTATGGCTACACCTTC; cdr3_aa: CASSLVGQQFYGYTF
v_call: TRBV6-5; j_call: TRBJ1-6; d_call: TRBD1; clone_size: -; cdr3_nt: TGTGCCAGCAGCCGGGACAGGGGCCCACCCCTCCACTTT; cdr3_aa: CASSRDRGPPLHF
v_call: TRBV6-5; j_call: TRBJ1-2; d_call: -; clone_size: few; cdr3_nt: TGTGCCAGCTTGGGGGCTGGCTACACCTTC; cdr3_aa: CASLGAGYTF
v_call: TRBV19; j_call: TRBJ1-1; d_call: TRBD1; clone_size: -; cdr3_nt: TGTGCCAGTAGTCCCTGGACAGGGACCGGCCGTAGCACTGAAGCTTTCTTT; cdr3_aa: CASSPWTGTGRSTEAFF
v_call: TRBV5-6; j_call: TRBJ1-5; d_call: -; clone_size: once; cdr3_nt: TGTGCCAGCAGCCCGGGAGTTAATAGCAATCAGCCCCAGCATTTT; cdr3_aa: CASSPGVNSNQPQHF
v_call: TRBV30; j_call: TRBJ1-4; d_call: -; clone_size: -; cdr3_nt: TGTGCCTGGAACGCGGGGGCGGATGAAAAACTGTTTTTT; cdr3_aa: CAWNAGADEKLFF
v_call: TRBV2; j_call: TRBJ1-1; d_call: -; clone_size: -; cdr3_nt: TGTGCCAGCAGTGTTTTTACAGGGCGCACTGAAGCTTTCTTT; cdr3_aa: CASSVFTGRTEAFF
v_call: TRBV6-6; j_call: TRBJ1-5; d_call: -; clone_size: once; cdr3_nt: TGTGCCAGCAACCACGGGAGAGGGCCTCAGCCCCAGCATTTT; cdr3_aa: CASNHGRGPQPQHF